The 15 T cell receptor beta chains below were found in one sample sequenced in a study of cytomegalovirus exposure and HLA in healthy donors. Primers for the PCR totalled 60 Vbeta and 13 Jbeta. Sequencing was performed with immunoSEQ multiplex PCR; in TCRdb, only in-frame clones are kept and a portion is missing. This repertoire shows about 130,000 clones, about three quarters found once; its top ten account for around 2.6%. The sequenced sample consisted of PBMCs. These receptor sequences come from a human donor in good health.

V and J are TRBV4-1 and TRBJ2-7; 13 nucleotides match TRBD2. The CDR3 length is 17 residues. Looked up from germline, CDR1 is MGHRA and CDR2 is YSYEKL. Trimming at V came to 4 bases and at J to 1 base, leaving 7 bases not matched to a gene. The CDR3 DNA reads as TGCGCCAGCAGCCCGATTGGGACTAGCGGGGTATCCTACGAGCAGTACTTC. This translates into CASSPIGTSGVSYEQYF.

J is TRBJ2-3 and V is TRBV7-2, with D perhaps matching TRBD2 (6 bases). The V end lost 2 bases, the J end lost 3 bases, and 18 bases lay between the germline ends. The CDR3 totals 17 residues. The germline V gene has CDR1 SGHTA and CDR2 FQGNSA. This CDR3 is CASSLFGTGAVTDTQYF. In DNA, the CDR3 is TGTGCCAGCAGCTTATTCGGTACGGGAGCCGTGACAGATACGCAGTATTTT.

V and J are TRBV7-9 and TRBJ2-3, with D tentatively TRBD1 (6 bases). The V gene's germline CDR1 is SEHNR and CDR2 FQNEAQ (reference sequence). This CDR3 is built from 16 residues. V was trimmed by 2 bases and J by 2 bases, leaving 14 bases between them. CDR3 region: CASSLRVGGSTDTQYF. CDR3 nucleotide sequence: TGTGCCAGCAGCTTAAGGGTAGGGGGTTCCACAGATACGCAGTATTTT.

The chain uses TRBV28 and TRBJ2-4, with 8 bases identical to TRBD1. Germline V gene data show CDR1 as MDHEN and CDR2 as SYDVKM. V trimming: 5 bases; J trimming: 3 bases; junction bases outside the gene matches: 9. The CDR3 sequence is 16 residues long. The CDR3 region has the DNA TGTGCCAGCAGTCCCGGGACAGGCGTCGTCAAAAACATTCAGTACTTC. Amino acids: CASSPGTGVVKNIQYF.

For the CDR3, the DNA is TGCGCCAGCAGCCAACCGGGACTAGCGGGAGGGACCTCCTCGACAGATACGCAGTATTTT. Amino acids: CASSQPGLAGGTSSTDTQYF. The rearrangement uses TRBV4-1 and TRBJ2-3, with 16 nucleotides matching TRBD2. CDR3 length: 20 amino acids. The V segment lost 2 bases and the J segment 3 bases; nucleotides outside the gene matches: 11. Germline CDR1 and CDR2: MGHRA and YSYEKL.

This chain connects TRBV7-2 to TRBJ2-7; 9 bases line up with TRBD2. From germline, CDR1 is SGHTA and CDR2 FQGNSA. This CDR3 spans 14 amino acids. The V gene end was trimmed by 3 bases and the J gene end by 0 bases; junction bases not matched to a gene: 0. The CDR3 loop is CASSFSGSSYEQYF. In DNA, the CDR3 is TGTGCCAGCAGCTTTAGCGGGAGCTCCTACGAGCAGTACTTC.

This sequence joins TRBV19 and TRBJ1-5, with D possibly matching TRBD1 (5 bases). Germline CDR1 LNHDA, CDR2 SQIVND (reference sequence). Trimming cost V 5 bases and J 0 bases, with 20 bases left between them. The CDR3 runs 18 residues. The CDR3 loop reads CASSLNRPTGYSNQPQHF. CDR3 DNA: TGTGCCAGTAGTCTCAATCGTCCCACAGGCTATAGCAATCAGCCCCAGCATTTT.

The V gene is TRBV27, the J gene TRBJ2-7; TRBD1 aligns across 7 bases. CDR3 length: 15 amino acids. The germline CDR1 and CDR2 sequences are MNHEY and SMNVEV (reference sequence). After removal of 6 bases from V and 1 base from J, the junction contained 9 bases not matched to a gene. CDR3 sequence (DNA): TGTGCCAGCAGGGCCGGGACAGTACGGTCCTACGAGCAGTACTTC. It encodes CASRAGTVRSYEQYF.

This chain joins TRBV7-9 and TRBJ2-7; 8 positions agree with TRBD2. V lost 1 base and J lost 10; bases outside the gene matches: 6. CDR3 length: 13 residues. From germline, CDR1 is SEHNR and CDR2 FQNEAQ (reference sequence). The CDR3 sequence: CASSLGPGGAQYF. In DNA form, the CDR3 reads TGTGCCAGCAGCTTAGGACCGGGAGGGGCACAGTACTTC.

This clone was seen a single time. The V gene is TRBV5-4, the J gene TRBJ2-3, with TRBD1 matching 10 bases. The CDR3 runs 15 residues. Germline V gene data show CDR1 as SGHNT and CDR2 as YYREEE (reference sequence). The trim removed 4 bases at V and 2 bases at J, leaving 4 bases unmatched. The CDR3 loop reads CASSGTGVLTDTQYF. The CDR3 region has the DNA TGTGCCAGCAGCGGGACAGGGGTTCTCACAGATACGCAGTATTTT.

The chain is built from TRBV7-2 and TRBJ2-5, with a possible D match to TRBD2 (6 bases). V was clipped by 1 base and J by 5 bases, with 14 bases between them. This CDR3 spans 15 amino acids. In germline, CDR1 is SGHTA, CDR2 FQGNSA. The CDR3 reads CASSLGGVLGETQYF. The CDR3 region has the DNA TGTGCCAGCAGCTTAGGGGGGGTATTGGGTGAGACCCAGTACTTC.

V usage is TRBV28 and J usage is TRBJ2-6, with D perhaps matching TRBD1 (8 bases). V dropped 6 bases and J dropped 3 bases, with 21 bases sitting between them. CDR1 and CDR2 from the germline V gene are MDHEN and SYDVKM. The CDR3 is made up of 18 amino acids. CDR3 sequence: CASRPTGGVSGGANVLTF. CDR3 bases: TGTGCCAGCAGGCCTACAGGGGGGGTATCAGGTGGGGCCAACGTCCTGACTTTC.

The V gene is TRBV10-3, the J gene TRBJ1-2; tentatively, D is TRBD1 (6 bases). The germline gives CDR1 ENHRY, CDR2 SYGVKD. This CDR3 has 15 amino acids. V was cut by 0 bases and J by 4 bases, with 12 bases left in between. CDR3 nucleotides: TGTGCCATCAGTGAGTCGACAGGCCCCTCCTATGGCTACACCTTC. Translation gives CAISESTGPSYGYTF.

The CDR3 loop reads CASRGDRGAYNEQFF. The DNA of the CDR3 is TGTGCCAGTAGGGGGGACAGGGGAGCCTACAATGAGCAGTTCTTC. The chain recombines TRBV19 with TRBJ2-1; 10 nucleotides line up with TRBD1. Germline CDR1 and CDR2: LNHDA and SQIVND (reference sequence). The CDR3 runs 15 residues. The V and J ends lost 6 bases and 2 bases, in that order; junction bases with no gene match: 4.

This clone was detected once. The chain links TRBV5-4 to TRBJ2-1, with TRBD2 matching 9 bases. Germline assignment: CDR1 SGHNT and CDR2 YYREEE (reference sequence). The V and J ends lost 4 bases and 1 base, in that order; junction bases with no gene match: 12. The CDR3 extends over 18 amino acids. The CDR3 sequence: CASSHRTTSGYSYNEQFF. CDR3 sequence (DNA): TGTGCCAGCAGCCACAGAACGACTAGCGGTTATTCCTACAATGAGCAGTTCTTC.